A selection of T cell receptor beta chains follows, all from one sample in a study of cytomegalovirus exposure and HLA in healthy donors. Generated by immunoSEQ multiplex PCR, the TCRdb table keeps only in-frame clones and is missing some. The sample lists around 99,000 clones; approximately 81% were seen once. Specimen: PBMCs. The receptor set was obtained from a young woman in good health and CMV-seronegative. Each CDR3 is given with its conserved first and last residue. Each record gives: CDR3 protein, CDR3 DNA, V gene, D gene, clone size, J gene. A D gene is named only where the DNA matches it firmly. Rows may omit the clone size; those that give it use once, few, many or a size class.

cdr3_aa: CASGRDIQYF
cdr3_nt: TGTGCCAGCGGCAGGGACATTCAGTACTTC
v_call: TRBV28
d_call: .
clone_size: .
j_call: TRBJ2-4

cdr3_aa: CASSPPWGEKVKNIQYF
cdr3_nt: TGTGCCAGCAGCCCCCCCTGGGGGGAGAAGGTCAAAAACATTCAGTACTTC
v_call: TRBV14
d_call: .
clone_size: .
j_call: TRBJ2-4

cdr3_aa: CASSRGSYSSYEQYF
cdr3_nt: TGCGCCAGCAGCCGCGGGAGCTACAGCTCCTACGAGCAGTACTTC
v_call: TRBV4-1
d_call: TRBD2
clone_size: .
j_call: TRBJ2-7

cdr3_aa: CASRGLAGEWEDTQYF
cdr3_nt: TGTGCCAGCCGAGGGCTAGCGGGAGAGTGGGAGGATACGCAGTATTTT
v_call: TRBV14
d_call: TRBD2
clone_size: .
j_call: TRBJ2-3

cdr3_aa: CATSRDVAGGHGYTF
cdr3_nt: TGTGCCACCAGCAGAGATGTGGCAGGGGGGCATGGCTACACCTTC
v_call: TRBV15
d_call: TRBD1
clone_size: .
j_call: TRBJ1-2

cdr3_aa: CASSLGLAGEGTGELFF
cdr3_nt: TGTGCCAGCAGCCTGGGACTAGCGGGAGAGGGCACCGGGGAGCTGTTTTTT
v_call: TRBV11-3
d_call: TRBD2
clone_size: .
j_call: TRBJ2-2

cdr3_aa: CAWSVGGTSTDTQYF
cdr3_nt: TGTGCCTGGAGTGTGGGCGGGACGAGCACAGATACGCAGTATTTT
v_call: TRBV30
d_call: .
clone_size: few
j_call: TRBJ2-3

cdr3_aa: CASRGQGLSDEQYF
cdr3_nt: TGTGCCAGCAGGGGACAGGGGCTATCGGACGAGCAGTACTTC
v_call: TRBV6-1
d_call: TRBD1
clone_size: .
j_call: TRBJ2-7

cdr3_aa: CASSQPGQGGGNTIYF
cdr3_nt: TGCGCCAGCAGCCAACCGGGACAGGGTGGTGGAAACACCATATATTTT
v_call: TRBV4-1
d_call: TRBD1
clone_size: .
j_call: TRBJ1-3

cdr3_aa: CASRQTGENTGELFF
cdr3_nt: TGTGCCAGCAGACAGACAGGAGAGAACACCGGGGAGCTGTTTTTT
v_call: TRBV7-2
d_call: .
clone_size: .
j_call: TRBJ2-2

cdr3_aa: CASSYTQGAGETQYF
cdr3_nt: TGTGCCAGCAGTTACACCCAGGGGGCCGGGGAGACCCAGTACTTC
v_call: TRBV6-6
d_call: TRBD1
clone_size: .
j_call: TRBJ2-5

cdr3_aa: CASSRAGGGVPDTQYF
cdr3_nt: TGTGCCAGCAGCAGAGCGGGAGGCGGTGTCCCAGATACGCAGTATTTT
v_call: TRBV7-3
d_call: TRBD2
clone_size: .
j_call: TRBJ2-3

cdr3_aa: CASSGVFVVGNTIYF
cdr3_nt: TGTGCCAGTTCGGGGGTTTTCGTTGTTGGAAACACCATATATTTT
v_call: TRBV2
d_call: .
clone_size: .
j_call: TRBJ1-3

cdr3_aa: CASSPGTSGSYEQYF
cdr3_nt: TGTGCCAGCTCACCCGGGACTAGCGGGAGCTACGAGCAGTACTTC
v_call: TRBV18
d_call: TRBD2
clone_size: .
j_call: TRBJ2-7

cdr3_aa: CSARSGDTQYF
cdr3_nt: TGCAGTGCTAGGTCCGGAGATACGCAGTATTTT
v_call: TRBV20-1
d_call: .
clone_size: .
j_call: TRBJ2-3

cdr3_aa: CASSPARVSNQPQHF
cdr3_nt: TGTGCCAGCAGCCCCGCCAGGGTTAGCAATCAGCCCCAGCATTTT
v_call: TRBV28
d_call: .
clone_size: .
j_call: TRBJ1-5

cdr3_aa: CASSPGGVGHNYGYTF
cdr3_nt: TGTGCCAGCAGCCCGGGGGGTGTAGGGCACAACTATGGCTACACCTTC
v_call: TRBV5-6
d_call: .
clone_size: .
j_call: TRBJ1-2

cdr3_aa: CASSLGTGGADTQYF
cdr3_nt: TGTGCCAGCAGCTTAGGAACAGGGGGTGCAGATACGCAGTATTTT
v_call: TRBV11-2
d_call: TRBD1
clone_size: .
j_call: TRBJ2-3

cdr3_aa: CASSSPSGVWRDTDTQYF
cdr3_nt: TGTGCCAGCAGTTCCCCATCCGGAGTCTGGCGGGACACAGATACGCAGTATTTT
v_call: TRBV28
d_call: .
clone_size: .
j_call: TRBJ2-3

cdr3_aa: CASSLTQIYEQYF
cdr3_nt: TGTGCCAGCAGCTTAACGCAGATCTACGAGCAGTACTTC
v_call: TRBV5-6
d_call: .
clone_size: .
j_call: TRBJ2-7

cdr3_aa: CASSLQGVGGYTF
cdr3_nt: TGTGCCAGCAGCTTACAGGGGGTCGGTGGCTACACCTTC
v_call: TRBV5-4
d_call: TRBD1
clone_size: once
j_call: TRBJ1-2

cdr3_aa: CASSLDRLDDEQFF
cdr3_nt: TGTGCCAGCAGCTTAGATAGACTAGACGATGAGCAGTTCTTC
v_call: TRBV11-3
d_call: .
clone_size: .
j_call: TRBJ2-1

cdr3_aa: CASTFDRFSYGYTF
cdr3_nt: TGTGCCAGCACCTTCGACAGGTTTAGCTATGGCTACACCTTC
v_call: TRBV7-2
d_call: .
clone_size: few
j_call: TRBJ1-2

cdr3_aa: CASSQKGQEAQYF
cdr3_nt: TGTGCCAGCAGTCAAAAGGGCCAGGAGGCCCAGTACTTC
v_call: TRBV7-2
d_call: .
clone_size: .
j_call: TRBJ2-5

cdr3_aa: CASSITGPATRFF
cdr3_nt: TGTGCCAGCAGTATTACAGGGCCAGCTACACGGTTCTTC
v_call: TRBV6-5
d_call: .
clone_size: .
j_call: TRBJ2-1

cdr3_aa: CASRRTSGNHEQFF
cdr3_nt: TGTGCCAGCAGGCGGACTAGCGGGAACCATGAGCAGTTCTTC
v_call: TRBV7-9
d_call: TRBD2
clone_size: once
j_call: TRBJ2-1

cdr3_aa: CASSFGLAEVNEQFF
cdr3_nt: TGTGCCAGCAGTTTTGGACTAGCGGAGGTAAATGAGCAGTTCTTC
v_call: TRBV27
d_call: TRBD2
clone_size: .
j_call: TRBJ2-1

cdr3_aa: CASSLTSGYSGELFF
cdr3_nt: TGCGCCAGCAGCTTAACTAGCGGGTATTCCGGGGAGCTGTTTTTT
v_call: TRBV5-1
d_call: TRBD2
clone_size: .
j_call: TRBJ2-2

cdr3_aa: CASSYSVGRDNYGYTF
cdr3_nt: TGTGCCAGCAGTTACTCCGTCGGGAGGGATAACTATGGCTACACCTTC
v_call: TRBV6-5
d_call: .
clone_size: .
j_call: TRBJ1-2

cdr3_aa: CASGLGIRADTQYF
cdr3_nt: TGTGCTAGTGGTTTGGGCATCAGGGCAGATACGCAGTATTTT
v_call: TRBV12-5
d_call: .
clone_size: .
j_call: TRBJ2-3

cdr3_aa: CAILAPGQGATFSYEQYF
cdr3_nt: TGCGCCATCCTTGCGCCGGGACAGGGGGCCACCTTCTCCTACGAGCAGTACTTC
v_call: TRBV10-2
d_call: TRBD1
clone_size: .
j_call: TRBJ2-7

cdr3_aa: CASSDEVGGSSYEQYF
cdr3_nt: TGTGCCAGCAGTGACGAGGTCGGCGGGAGCTCCTACGAGCAGTACTTC
v_call: TRBV2
d_call: TRBD2
clone_size: .
j_call: TRBJ2-7

cdr3_aa: CASSHPRQGEVRYGYTF
cdr3_nt: TGCGCCAGCAGCCACCCCCGACAGGGGGAAGTTCGCTATGGCTACACCTTC
v_call: TRBV4-1
d_call: TRBD1
clone_size: .
j_call: TRBJ1-2

cdr3_aa: CASSPYPGTAVGANVLTF
cdr3_nt: TGTGCCAGCAGCCCTTATCCCGGGACAGCGGTTGGGGCCAACGTCCTGACTTTC
v_call: TRBV9
d_call: TRBD1
clone_size: .
j_call: TRBJ2-6

cdr3_aa: CASSDPGRGSTDTQYF
cdr3_nt: TGTGCCAGCAGTGACCCCGGGCGGGGAAGCACAGATACGCAGTATTTT
v_call: TRBV6-1
d_call: .
clone_size: .
j_call: TRBJ2-3

cdr3_aa: CASSLVGTSAYNEQFF
cdr3_nt: TGTGCCAGCAGCTTAGTAGGGACTAGCGCTTACAATGAGCAGTTCTTC
v_call: TRBV7-2
d_call: TRBD2
clone_size: .
j_call: TRBJ2-1

cdr3_aa: CASSLAAGGLGEQFF
cdr3_nt: TGTGCCAGCAGCTTGGCAGCGGGAGGGCTCGGTGAGCAGTTCTTC
v_call: TRBV5-5
d_call: TRBD2
clone_size: .
j_call: TRBJ2-1

cdr3_aa: CASSLSSGRNNEQFF
cdr3_nt: TGTGCCAGCAGCTTAAGTAGCGGGAGGAACAATGAGCAGTTCTTC
v_call: TRBV7-9
d_call: TRBD2
clone_size: .
j_call: TRBJ2-1

cdr3_aa: CASSLTGVDTQYF
cdr3_nt: TGTGCCAGCAGTTTAACAGGAGTAGATACGCAGTATTTT
v_call: TRBV27
d_call: .
clone_size: .
j_call: TRBJ2-3

cdr3_aa: CASSLVGGEAFF
cdr3_nt: TGTGCCAGCAGCTTAGTCGGCGGAGAAGCTTTCTTT
v_call: TRBV11-2
d_call: .
clone_size: .
j_call: TRBJ1-1

cdr3_aa: CASSLELGNVNEQFF
cdr3_nt: TGTGCCAGCAGCTTGGAGCTCGGGAACGTGAATGAGCAGTTCTTC
v_call: TRBV7-2
d_call: .
clone_size: few
j_call: TRBJ2-1

cdr3_aa: CASSGGLAGSNEQFF
cdr3_nt: TGTGCCAGCAGTGGGGGACTAGCGGGAAGTAATGAGCAGTTCTTC
v_call: TRBV6-6
d_call: TRBD2
clone_size: .
j_call: TRBJ2-1

cdr3_aa: CASSPRTTYNEQFF
cdr3_nt: TGTGCCAGCAGCCCACGGACTACCTACAATGAGCAGTTCTTC
v_call: TRBV7-2
d_call: .
clone_size: .
j_call: TRBJ2-1

cdr3_aa: CASSFNSLPEQYF
cdr3_nt: TGTGCCAGCAGCTTCAATAGCCTACCCGAGCAGTACTTC
v_call: TRBV7-8
d_call: .
clone_size: .
j_call: TRBJ2-7

cdr3_aa: CASSPDRTNEKLFF
cdr3_nt: TGTGCCAGCTCACCGGACAGAACTAATGAAAAACTGTTTTTT
v_call: TRBV18
d_call: .
clone_size: .
j_call: TRBJ1-4

cdr3_aa: CASSSGQANQPQHF
cdr3_nt: TGTGCCAGCAGCTCGGGACAGGCCAACCAGCCCCAGCATTTT
v_call: TRBV5-4
d_call: TRBD1
clone_size: .
j_call: TRBJ1-5

cdr3_aa: CASSVRAGEAETQYF
cdr3_nt: TGTGCCAGCAGCGTGAGAGCGGGGGAGGCCGAGACCCAGTACTTC
v_call: TRBV9
d_call: TRBD2
clone_size: .
j_call: TRBJ2-5

cdr3_aa: CASRPTDYNEQFF
cdr3_nt: TGTGCCAGTAGGCCGACAGATTACAATGAGCAGTTCTTC
v_call: TRBV19
d_call: .
clone_size: .
j_call: TRBJ2-1

cdr3_aa: CASSLTSGPGGDEQYF
cdr3_nt: TGTGCCAGCAGCTTAACATCCGGCCCTGGGGGGGACGAGCAGTACTTC
v_call: TRBV7-6
d_call: TRBD2
clone_size: .
j_call: TRBJ2-7

cdr3_aa: CSARGSGEAFF
cdr3_nt: TGCAGTGCTCGGGGGTCAGGTGAAGCTTTCTTT
v_call: TRBV20-1
d_call: .
clone_size: .
j_call: TRBJ1-1